This T cell receptor (beta chain) was profiled in a study of T cell responses to AZD1222 COVID-19 vaccine. The CDR3 extends over 12 amino acids. Data came from immunoSEQ multiplex PCR; TCRdb stores just in-frame clones and leaves some out. The table lists tens of thousands of clones, approximately 84% of them singletons, with approximately 13% in the top ten. This clonotype originated in an adult in good health. The chain carries TRBV21-1 and TRBJ2-7; no check of the table's D call, TRBD1, against the DNA was made. TRBV21-1 is shown as a pseudogene. The sequenced sample was peripheral blood, obtained on day 0 of AZD1222 vaccination. The CDR3 is CATMTGSYEQYF. CDR3 coding DNA: TGTGCCACCATGACAGGGTCCTACGAGCAGTACTTC.